This T cell receptor beta chain derives from a study of blood T cell repertoires in COVID-19. Study-wide background: Researchers got acute and convalescent COVID-19 samples from the United States, Italy and Spain. PBMCs, B-cell-depleted T cells, or T cells were the source of the cDNA or gDNA that made up the material.

In the original analysis: Amplification from reference gene primers served as the basis for estimated nucleated cell counts. Produced via immunoSEQ multiplex PCR; TCRdb's table is partial and in-frame only. D and trimming were read from the DNA, whereas the V and J calls and clone size are those reported in that table. This sample has about 70,000 clones, with roughly 81% found just once. The sequence derives from an elderly man with acute or convalescent COVID-19. Sequencing was done on a sample of peripheral blood.

CDR3 protein: CASTQPGTEAFF. The CDR3 nucleotides are TGTGCCAGCACCCAACCGGGAACTGAAGCTTTCTTT. The chain recombines TRBV6-5 with TRBJ1-1; D remains unclear. The CDR3 loop spans 12 amino acids. Trimming cost V 7 bases and J 5 bases, with 11 bases left between them. Looked up from germline, CDR1 is MNHEY and CDR2 is SVGAGI.